The 27 T cell receptor beta chains given below trace back to one sample, sequenced in a study of T cell clonotyping in hematopoietic cell transplantation. Time point: recipient sample about 28 days before transplant, after cytoreduction. TCRdb keeps only in-frame clones here, not all; method: immunoSEQ multiplex PCR. Among several thousand clones listed, 95% to 97% were seen once. The sample here was peripheral blood mononuclear cells, taken before stem cell transplant. Receptor source: a man between 70 and 80 years old with acute myeloid leukemia. Some clones in this sample may be carry-over from other donors' samples.

The chain has TRBV10-1 and TRBJ1-6, with a tentative D call TRBD1 (5 bases). The CDR3 runs 14 residues. The germline V gene encodes CDR1 WNHNN and CDR2 SYGVQD (reference sequence). Trimming stripped 7 bases from V and 6 bases from J, with 13 bases between. CDR3 DNA: TGCGCCAGCAATGAACGGGGACGTAATTCACCCCTCCACTTT. This translates into CASNERGRNSPLHF.

This chain joins TRBV6-1 and TRBJ2-1; TRBD1 matches at 9 bases. The CDR3 spans 13 residues. Looked up from germline, CDR1 is MNHNS and CDR2 is SASEGT. Trimming removed 6 bases from V and 14 bases from J; junction bases left unmatched: 11. The CDR3: CASRETGQGWEFF. CDR3 in DNA: TGTGCCAGCAGAGAGACGGGACAGGGATGGGAGTTCTTC.

V and J are TRBV19 and TRBJ1-6, with a weak D call TRBD1 (6 bases). V was shortened by 6 bases and J by 10 bases, with 16 bases between the two germline ends. The CDR3 spans 14 residues. CDR1 and CDR2 (germline): LNHDA, SQIVND (reference sequence). The CDR3 spells CASRALDSASPLHF. The DNA for the CDR3 is TGTGCCAGTAGGGCTCTGGACAGCGCGTCACCCCTCCACTTT.

J is TRBJ1-5 and V is TRBV28; 7 nucleotides agree with TRBD1. V shed 7 bases and J 5 bases; nucleotides not matched to a gene: 14. This CDR3 region has 16 residues. Germline CDR1 is MDHEN and CDR2 is SYDVKM. CDR3 residues: CASTLKTGRGDQPQHF. The CDR3 DNA reads TGTGCCAGCACCCTAAAGACGGGCAGGGGGGATCAGCCCCAGCATTTT.

The chain uses TRBV11-3 and TRBJ2-7; no firm D call. The V and J ends lost 4 bases and 2 bases respectively, with 6 bases between them. The CDR3 length is 12 residues. Germline CDR1 and CDR2: SGHNT and YENEEA. DNA of the CDR3: TGTGCCAGCAGCTCCCTAACCTACGAGCAGTACTTC. As protein: CASSSLTYEQYF.

The chain recombines TRBV10-3 with TRBJ2-3, with 8 bases identical to TRBD2. This CDR3 contains 15 residues. Germline V gene sequence: CDR1 ENHRY, CDR2 SYGVKD. V shed 8 bases and J 4 bases; nucleotides not matched to a gene: 11. CDR3 region: CAIGRGGGPSDTQYF. The CDR3 DNA follows: TGTGCCATCGGGAGGGGCGGGGGGCCATCAGATACGCAGTATTTT.

The chain couples TRBV4-2 to TRBJ1-4, with D unclear. CDR1 and CDR2 (germline): LGHNA, YNFKEQ. The V and J ends lost 1 base and 0 bases respectively, with 9 bases between them. This CDR3 has 16 residues. For the CDR3, the DNA is TGTGCCAGCAGCCAAGTTAGGGTTGCAACTAATGAAAAACTGTTTTTT. It encodes CASSQVRVATNEKLFF.

This clone occurred once. The V gene is TRBV2, the J gene TRBJ1-5; tentatively, D is TRBD1 (6 bases). Germline V gives CDR1 SNHLY, CDR2 FYNNEI. V shed 5 bases and J shed 9 bases, with 11 bases lying between them. The CDR3 is 12 residues long. The CDR3 nucleotides are TGTGCCAGCAGTTTACAGGGTGGGCCCCAGCATTTT. It specifies CASSLQGGPQHF.

This rearrangement joins TRBV30 to TRBJ2-2; D remains unclear. Deletions cut 4 bases from V and 0 bases from J, with 6 bases between. Germline V lookup: CDR1 GTSNPN, CDR2 SVGIG (reference sequence). The CDR3 is 13 residues long. In DNA form, the CDR3 reads TGTGCCTGGAATCGGGCGAACACCGGGGAGCTGTTTTTT. Residues: CAWNRANTGELFF.

The chain recombines TRBV28 with TRBJ1-2, with D uncertain. Germline V gene lookup returns CDR1 MDHEN and CDR2 SYDVKM. Trimming took 6 bases from V and 2 from J, leaving 13 bases between them. The CDR3 is made up of 14 amino acids. This chain's CDR3 is CASSSSPLNYGYTF. Written as DNA, the CDR3 is TGTGCCAGCAGCTCTTCTCCGCTCAACTATGGCTACACCTTC.

This chain uses TRBV11-2 with TRBJ2-3; the D call may be TRBD1 or TRBD2 (5 bases each). Trimming pared 3 bases from V and 3 bases from J, leaving 13 bases between. The CDR3 extends over 15 amino acids. The V gene's germline CDR1 is SGHAT and CDR2 FQNNGV. The CDR3 spells CASSLGPIGTDTQYF. The CDR3 DNA sequence: TGTGCCAGCAGCTTGGGACCGATAGGTACAGATACGCAGTATTTT.

V and J are TRBV7-2 and TRBJ1-2; the D gene is possibly TRBD1 (5 bases). The CDR3 has 14 amino acids. Germline CDR1 is SGHTA and CDR2 is FQGNSA. V lost 4 bases and J 5 bases, leaving 14 bases between the germline ends. The CDR3 nucleotides read TGTGCCAGCAGCTCCCCCGGGACCTCGTATGGCTACACCTTC. Its protein product is CASSSPGTSYGYTF.

The genes are TRBV4-3 and TRBJ1-2; tentatively, D is TRBD1 (6 bases). CDR1 and CDR2 from the germline V gene are LGHNA and YSLEER. This CDR3 is built from 19 residues. Trimming took 2 bases from V and 2 from J, leaving 24 bases between them. The CDR3 coding sequence is TGCGCCAGCAGCCAATACGAAGCAGGGGATTGGGGGCAGAACTATGGCTACACCTTC. Translating gives CASSQYEAGDWGQNYGYTF.

The V call is TRBV19, the J call TRBJ2-1; unclear D gene. Germline V CDR1 and CDR2: LNHDA, SQIVND (reference sequence). The CDR3 runs 12 residues. Trimming cost V 2 bases and J 6 bases, with 5 bases left between them. For the CDR3, the DNA is TGTGCCAGTAGTATATCGTCCAATGAGCAGTTCTTC. It yields the protein CASSISSNEQFF.

The rearrangement links TRBV19 to TRBJ2-2; 9 nucleotides match TRBD1. Germline V CDR1 and CDR2: LNHDA, SQIVND (reference sequence). V lost 5 bases and J lost 3; bases outside the gene matches: 4. The CDR3 consists of 15 residues. For the CDR3, the DNA is TGTGCCAGTAGTCGGACAGGGGAGTACACCGGGGAGCTGTTTTTT. Amino acids: CASSRTGEYTGELFF.

V is TRBV25-1 and J is TRBJ2-6, with D possibly matching TRBD1 (5 bases). The CDR3 totals 11 residues. Trimming stripped 5 bases from V and 13 bases from J, with 9 bases between. The germline gives CDR1 MGHDK, CDR2 SYGVNS. The CDR3 is CASSLQAVLTF. The CDR3 DNA sequence: TGTGCCAGCAGTTTACAGGCGGTCCTGACTTTC.

This clone showed up just once. The chain combines TRBV5-1 with TRBJ2-7; TRBD2 aligns across 16 bases. The CDR3 has 16 amino acids. The V and J ends lost 7 bases and 2 bases, in that order; junction bases with no gene match: 6. Germline CDR1 reads SGHRS; CDR2 reads YFSETQ. This CDR3 reads CASGTSGGAGTYEQYF. CDR3 sequence (DNA): TGCGCCAGCGGGACTAGCGGGGGGGCCGGGACCTACGAGCAGTACTTC.

J is TRBJ2-4 and V is TRBV6-1, with D maybe TRBD2 (7 bases). Germline V gene lookup returns CDR1 MNHNS and CDR2 SASEGT. The CDR3 is made up of 14 amino acids. Trimming removed 11 bases at V and 8 bases at J, with 22 bases between. The CDR3 coding sequence is TGTGCCGTGAGCGGGACATATGGGGTGGACATTCAGTACTTC. Protein product: CAVSGTYGVDIQYF.

This chain links TRBV7-5 with TRBJ2-3; TRBD1 was called by the table and not checked on the DNA. TRBV7-5 has pseudogene status. CDR3 length: 17 amino acids. In DNA form, the CDR3 reads TGTGCCAGAAGTTCCGTTTCCGGGACACCTTCCACAGATACGCAGTATTTT. The encoded protein is CARSSVSGTPSTDTQYF.

The rearrangement uses TRBV27 and TRBJ1-6; D is unresolved. The V and J ends lost 2 bases and 7 bases respectively, with 9 bases between them. There are 14 residues in the CDR3. Germline CDR1 reads MNHEY; CDR2 reads SMNVEV (reference sequence). CDR3 amino acids: CASSLESWNSPLHF. CDR3 DNA sequence: TGTGCCAGCAGTTTAGAAAGCTGGAATTCACCCCTCCACTTT.

J is TRBJ2-5 and V is TRBV6-5; D possibly corresponds to TRBD2 (6 bases). Per germline, CDR1 MNHEY and CDR2 SVGAGI. The CDR3 extends over 14 amino acids. V gave up 6 bases and J gave up 5 bases, with 16 bases separating them. The CDR3 DNA reads TGTGCCAGCAGCCAACGGGAGAGCCGGGAGACCCAGTACTTC. Residues: CASSQRESRETQYF.

The V gene is TRBV29-1, the J gene TRBJ1-4, with 7 bases lining up with TRBD1. V lost 6 bases and J lost 8; bases outside the gene matches: 3. Germline V CDR1 and CDR2: SQVTM, ANQGSEA. There are 11 residues in the CDR3. The CDR3 sequence is CSVGTEEKLFF. The CDR3 coding sequence is TGCAGCGTGGGGACAGAGGAAAAACTGTTTTTT.

Of note for this clone: At one end, the junction sequence differs from germline, possibly due to a read error. The V call is TRBV19, the J call TRBJ1-1, with 10 bases matching TRBD1. The germline gives CDR1 LNHDA, CDR2 SQIVND (reference sequence). This CDR3 comprises 16 residues. In nucleotides, the CDR3 is TGTGCCAGTAGTATAAGGGAGGACAGGGGGAACCCTGAAGCTTTCTTT. Amino acids: CASSIREDRGNPEAFF.

This clone was observed once. The chain carries TRBV5-1 and TRBJ2-5; possible D gene TRBD2, 5 bases. V lost 5 bases, J lost 5 bases, and 19 bases lay in between. CDR3 length: 15 residues. Germline V gene sequence: CDR1 SGHRS, CDR2 YFSETQ. Written as DNA, the CDR3 is TGCGCCAGCAGGAGGTCCGGGGTCGATGGTGAGACCCAGTACTTC. Residues: CASRRSGVDGETQYF.

The V and J genes are TRBV30 and TRBJ2-3, with D hard to call. CDR3 length equals 11 residues. Deletions cut 6 bases from V and 6 bases from J, with 10 bases between. CDR1 is GTSNPN, CDR2 SVGIG, per germline (reference sequence). In nucleotides, the CDR3 is TGTGCCTGCCTGTATGTGGATACGCAGTATTTT. Translating gives CACLYVDTQYF.

CDR3 residues: CASSSTRGRTGELFF. The CDR3 region has the DNA TGTGCCAGCAGCTCCACCAGGGGGCGGACCGGGGAGCTGTTTTTT. The V and J genes are TRBV7-2 and TRBJ2-2; 8 bases line up with TRBD1. The germline CDR1 and CDR2 sequences are SGHTA and FQGNSA. The CDR3 consists of 15 residues. The J segment lost 5 bases and the V segment lost 4 bases, leaving 6 bases of the junction unmatched.

The gene calls are TRBV25-1 and TRBJ1-6; a weak D match, TRBD1 (6 bases). The CDR3 length is 15 residues. V was shortened by 6 bases and J by 2 bases, with 11 bases between the two germline ends. The germline V gene encodes CDR1 MGHDK and CDR2 SYGVNS. CDR3 sequence (DNA): TGTGCCAGCAGCGTATCAGGGGCCTATAATTCACCCCTCCACTTT. Translating it yields CASSVSGAYNSPLHF.